This T cell receptor (beta chain) stems from a study of cytomegalovirus exposure and HLA in healthy donors. On the study more broadly: Findings of an earlier analysis included roughly 110 million unique TCR beta sequences from 180 million or so T cells. General study results and limits: A later analysis reported that several of the most significant clusters appeared to be linked to common viral pathogens, among them Epstein-Barr virus. The records held CMV serostatus as the only immune exposure information.

This CDR3 is 16 amino acids long. CDR1 LGHNA and CDR2 YSLEER come from the germline V gene. V trimming: 0 bases; J trimming: 4 bases; junction bases outside the gene matches: 5. With respect to this clone: Its antigen is not known.

The PCR made use of 60 Vbeta and 13 Jbeta primers. This table comes from immunoSEQ multiplex PCR, and its TCRdb copy is limited to in-frame clones, with some not included. The sample comprises over 80,000 clones, around 79% of which are singletons, and about 6.1% rests with the top ten. Sequenced input: PBMCs. This rearrangement joins TRBV4-3 to TRBJ1-2; 10 bases align to TRBD1. This TCR derives from a female donor in good health and CMV-seronegative. CDR3 in DNA: TGCGCCAGCAGCCAAGACGGGACAGGGGCTGGCTATGGCTACACCTTC. Encoded protein: CASSQDGTGAGYGYTF.